These 21 T cell receptor beta chains were sequenced from one sample in a study of control samples from healthy donors and cancer patients. Clones were read by immunoSEQ multiplex PCR, and TCRdb kept only the in-frame ones, dropping some. This sample has 150,000 to 200,000 clones, with approximately 93% found just once. Sequencing was carried out using blood. These receptors were taken from a woman in her forties in good health.

This clone was detected only once. The V and J genes are TRBV9 and TRBJ1-6; no clear D gene. The CDR3 is made up of 17 amino acids. From germline, CDR1 is SGDLS and CDR2 YYNGEE. The germline V and J ends were trimmed by 0 bases and 4 bases, with 14 bases remaining between them. The CDR3 protein is CASSVDPVHNYNSPLHF. Written as DNA, the CDR3 is TGTGCCAGCAGCGTAGATCCGGTCCACAATTATAATTCACCCCTCCACTTT.

The rearrangement uses TRBV6-5 and TRBJ2-1; 8 bases are a match to TRBD2. CDR1 is MNHEY and CDR2 is SVGAGI in the germline V gene. The CDR3 covers 14 residues. V lost 8 bases and J lost 9; bases outside the gene matches: 12. The CDR3 protein is CASGASSGRVEQFF. CDR3 nucleotide sequence: TGTGCCAGCGGCGCTTCCAGCGGGAGAGTTGAGCAGTTCTTC.

This clone showed up just once. The chain is built from TRBV2 and TRBJ2-7; D perhaps matches TRBD1 (8 bases). CDR1 is SNHLY, CDR2 FYNNEI, per germline. The CDR3 spans 15 residues. Trimming removed 6 bases from V and 2 bases from J, with 17 bases in between. CDR3 region: CASRGGWDRTYEQYF. CDR3 sequence (DNA): TGTGCCAGCAGGGGGGGGTGGGACAGGACCTACGAGCAGTACTTC.

The J gene is TRBJ2-2, the V gene TRBV25-1, with 9 bases identical to TRBD2. The CDR3 sequence is 16 residues long. The ends lost 8 bases at V and 4 bases at J; junction bases unmatched: 11. Germline V lookup: CDR1 MGHDK, CDR2 SYGVNS. The CDR3 is CASVSGTSLFTGELFF. CDR3 coding DNA: TGTGCCAGCGTTAGTGGGACTAGCCTTTTCACCGGGGAGCTGTTTTTT.

The chain is built from TRBV9 and TRBJ2-2; 12 bases line up with TRBD2. CDR1 SGDLS and CDR2 YYNGEE come from the germline V gene. Unmatched junction bases numbered 10, after V lost 4 bases and J lost 6 bases. CDR3 size: 17 residues. The CDR3 nucleotides are TGTGCCAGCAGCTTAGGACTAGCGGGAAGGCGGGCCGGGGAGCTGTTTTTT. Translating it yields CASSLGLAGRRAGELFF.

This sequence joins TRBV5-1 and TRBJ2-5, with D possibly called TRBD1 or TRBD2 (6 bases each). The V and J ends lost 0 bases and 2 bases respectively, with 11 bases between them. Germline V lookup: CDR1 SGHRS, CDR2 YFSETQ. The CDR3 has 15 amino acids. The CDR3 sequence is CASSLVGGTQETQYF. The CDR3 DNA sequence: TGCGCCAGCAGCTTGGTAGGGGGGACGCAAGAGACCCAGTACTTC.

The chain combines TRBV27 with TRBJ1-1; unclear D gene. This CDR3 comprises 13 residues. V lost 6 bases and J 5 bases, leaving 13 bases between the germline ends. The germline V gene encodes CDR1 MNHEY and CDR2 SMNVEV (reference sequence). CDR3: CASSQDMGTEAFF. As DNA, the CDR3 is TGTGCCAGCAGCCAAGACATGGGGACTGAAGCTTTCTTT.

V gene TRBV27 combines with J gene TRBJ1-2, with a weak D call TRBD1 (5 bases). The CDR3 has 13 amino acids. The V gene lost 6 bases and the J gene lost 2 bases, with 10 bases spanning the gap. CDR1 and CDR2 (germline): MNHEY, SMNVEV (reference sequence). The CDR3: CASSWGGNYGYTF. Here the CDR3 DNA reads TGTGCCAGCAGCTGGGGGGGGAACTATGGCTACACCTTC.

This rearrangement joins TRBV25-1 to TRBJ1-1; the D gene is possibly TRBD1 (5 bases). CDR3 length: 14 residues. CDR1 and CDR2 (germline): MGHDK, SYGVNS. Trimming stripped 7 bases from V and 1 base from J, with 13 bases between. CDR3 region: CASMPAGRNTEAFF. CDR3 bases: TGTGCCAGCATGCCGGCAGGGCGGAACACTGAAGCTTTCTTT.

This rearrangement joins TRBV6-5 to TRBJ1-4; no firm D call. Trimming removed 4 bases from V and 0 bases from J, with 9 bases in between. The germline CDR1 and CDR2 sequences are MNHEY and SVGAGI. This CDR3 has 15 amino acids. Here the CDR3 reads CASSFGFATNEKLFF. CDR3 DNA sequence: TGTGCCAGCAGTTTTGGATTCGCAACTAATGAAAAACTGTTTTTT.

The rearrangement uses TRBV9 and TRBJ2-5, with D tentatively TRBD1 (6 bases). The germline V gene has CDR1 SGDLS and CDR2 YYNGEE. The CDR3 extends over 13 amino acids. The V end lost 4 bases, the J end lost 2 bases, and 9 bases lay between the germline ends. The CDR3 loop reads CASSPGHQETQYF. CDR3 sequence (DNA): TGTGCCAGCAGCCCGGGACATCAAGAGACCCAGTACTTC.

The rearrangement joins TRBV19 to TRBJ2-7; 7 nucleotides match TRBD1. Germline CDR1 reads LNHDA; CDR2 reads SQIVND (reference sequence). The J segment lost 2 bases and the V segment lost 6 bases, leaving 4 bases of the junction unmatched. CDR3 size: 13 residues. The CDR3 spells CASSTTGTYEQYF. Written as DNA, the CDR3 is TGTGCCAGTAGCACGACAGGGACCTACGAGCAGTACTTC.

The chain uses TRBV5-6 and TRBJ2-3; D might be TRBD2 (6 bases). CDR3 length equals 15 residues. Germline CDR1 and CDR2: SGHDT and YYEEEE. V was clipped by 1 base and J by 2 bases, with 11 bases between them. CDR3 sequence reads: CASSLIGGSTDTQYF. Here the CDR3 DNA reads TGTGCCAGCAGCTTGATTGGGGGGTCCACAGATACGCAGTATTTT. Full variable domain (rest looked up from reference TRBV5-6 and TRBJ2-3): DAGVTQSPTHLIKTRGQQVTLRCSPKSGHDTVSWYQQALGQGPQFIFQYYEEEERQRGNFPDRFSGHQFPNYSSELNVNALLLGDSALYLCASSLIGGSTDTQYFGPGTRLTVL.

In its sample, this clone was seen a few times. The J gene is TRBJ2-7, the V gene TRBV2; D perhaps matches TRBD2 (5 bases). The V gene lost 7 bases and the J gene lost 3 bases, with 13 bases spanning the gap. The CDR3 is 13 amino acids. The V gene's germline CDR1 is SNHLY and CDR2 FYNNEI. CDR3 protein: CASIWTADYEQYF. The CDR3 nucleotides are TGTGCCAGCATTTGGACTGCGGACTACGAGCAGTACTTC. The full variable domain, with the rest looked up from reference TRBV2 and TRBJ2-7, is EPEVTQTPSHQVTQMGQEVILRCVPISNHLYFYWYRQILGQKVEFLVSFYNNEISEKSEIFDDQFSVERPDGSNFTLKIRSTKLEDSAMYFCASIWTADYEQYFGPGTRLTVT.

This sequence joins TRBV7-8 and TRBJ1-2; D unresolved. Per germline, CDR1 SGHVS and CDR2 FQNEAQ. The length of the CDR3 is 15 residues. V was shortened by 5 bases and J by 2 bases, with 15 bases between the two germline ends. The CDR3 sequence is CASSLTENANYGYTF. The CDR3 DNA reads as TGTGCCAGCAGCCTTACAGAGAACGCAAACTATGGCTACACCTTC.

To note about this clone: The junction departs from the called germline gene at one end, perhaps through a read error. Other DNA sequences in this sample translate to the same CDR3. The V call is TRBV7-9, the J call TRBJ2-7; 8 nucleotides agree with TRBD1. The CDR3 contains 16 residues. The germline V gene has CDR1 SEHNR and CDR2 FQNEAQ (reference sequence). Here the CDR3 DNA reads TGTGCCAGCAGCTACCCCCGGGACAGGAGCTCCTACGAGCAGTACTTT. Amino acids: CASSYPRDRSSYEQYF.

This chain connects TRBV3-1 (or the pseudogene TRBV3-2) to TRBJ1-2; D gene ambiguous. Germline loops: CDR1 LGHDT, CDR2 YNNKEL (reference sequence). Trimming left V 2 bases short and J 8 bases short, with 9 bases between. The CDR3 is 12 residues long. DNA for the CDR3: TGTGCCAGCAGCCAAAACATATACGGCTACACCTTC. Translated, it gives CASSQNIYGYTF.

V gene TRBV6-5 combines with J gene TRBJ2-5, with D hard to call. The CDR3 runs 12 residues. The germline CDR1 and CDR2 sequences are MNHEY and SVGAGI. Trimming removed 10 bases from V and 5 bases from J, with 14 bases in between. In DNA, the CDR3 is TGTGCCACAGCTTACCTTAGGGAGACCCAGTACTTC. This codes for CATAYLRETQYF.

This chain connects TRBV6-2 or TRBV6-3 to TRBJ1-6; unclear D gene. The CDR3 is 16 residues long. The V end lost 3 bases, the J end lost 7 bases, and 16 bases lay between the germline ends. Germline V CDR1 and CDR2: MNHEY, SVGEGT. The CDR3 sequence is CASSYGRAPENSPLHF. CDR3 coding DNA: TGTGCCAGCAGTTATGGGAGGGCGCCGGAAAATTCACCCCTCCACTTT.

This clone was detected only once. V gene TRBV7-8 combines with J gene TRBJ1-2, with unresolved D. The V gene's germline CDR1 is SGHVS and CDR2 FQNEAQ. V was shortened by 2 bases and J by 5 bases, with 12 bases between the two germline ends. This CDR3 comprises 14 residues. CDR3 bases: TGTGCCAGCAGCTTACCGGATTTCGGGTATGGCTACACCTTC. This sequence encodes CASSLPDFGYGYTF.

This chain uses TRBV5-6 with TRBJ1-1; D gene uncertain. The germline CDR1 and CDR2 sequences are SGHDT and YYEEEE. Trimming stripped 1 base from V and 5 bases from J, with 6 bases between. The CDR3 covers 12 residues. The CDR3 here is CASSLLTTEAFF. DNA of the CDR3: TGTGCCAGCAGCTTGCTTACAACTGAAGCTTTCTTT.